This T cell receptor (beta chain) was identified in a study of blood T cell repertoires in COVID-19. Study in general: Samples representing acute and convalescent COVID-19 were sourced from the United States, Italy and Spain. PBMCs, B-cell-depleted T cells, or T cells were the source of the cDNA or gDNA that made up the material.

Germline-derived CDR1 and CDR2 are MDHEN and SYDVKM. The CDR3 length is 8 residues. As processed by the authors: From reference gene primer amplification, estimates of nucleated cell counts were derived. Libraries were prepared by immunoSEQ multiplex PCR; TCRdb keeps only in-frame clonotypes and omits some of them. The V and J calls and clone size come from that table; D and trimming were worked out from the DNA. The data contain about 35,000 clones, around 87% of them singletons. The clonotype comes from a human donor in a cohort sampled during active COVID-19. Material: peripheral blood. The genes are TRBV28 and TRBJ2-7, with D possibly TRBD1 on 5 matching bases. The CDR3 DNA is TGTGAGGGGCACGAGCAGTACTTC. This encodes CEGHEQYF.